The 17 T cell receptor beta chains below were found in one sample sequenced in a study of metastatic and nonmetastatic thyroid tumors. TCRdb reassembled clones from the PCR reads with MiXCR. The top ten clones hold about 39% of a sample with 30,000 or so clones, under 8% of them seen once. Thyroid surgery was preceded by no treatment in any patient. Sequenced input: blood. The receptor set was obtained from a female donor with papillary thyroid cancer or a benign thyroid nodule (not recorded which). Some clones in this sample may be carry-over from other donors' samples.

This clone was detected many times. The V call is TRBV7-8, the J call TRBJ2-1; no definite D call. Trimming took off 8 bases at V and 6 bases at J, with 11 bases between the two ends. The CDR3 loop spans 12 amino acids. The V gene's germline CDR1 is SGHVS and CDR2 FQNEAQ. The CDR3 sequence is CASANPPNEQFF. Written as DNA, the CDR3 is TGTGCCAGCGCCAACCCACCCAATGAGCAGTTCTTC.

At least ten counts were recorded for this clone. The chain carries TRBV12-3 or TRBV12-4 and TRBJ2-1, with D possibly matching TRBD2 (7 bases). Deletions cut 3 bases from V and 3 bases from J, with 24 bases between. The CDR3 is 19 amino acids. CDR3 sequence reads: CASSLSGGSGRAGYNEQFF. Here the CDR3 DNA reads TGTGCCAGCAGTTTGTCGGGGGGCAGTGGGAGAGCGGGCTACAATGAGCAGTTCTTC.

This clone has a count of ten or more. V gene TRBV10-3 combines with J gene TRBJ2-2, with 7 bases fitting TRBD1. After removal of 8 bases from V and 3 bases from J, the junction contained 9 bases not matched to a gene. The germline V gene has CDR1 ENHRY and CDR2 SYGVKD. The CDR3 contains 15 residues. This CDR3 reads CAIGSSGGHTGELFF. CDR3 nucleotides: TGTGCCATCGGGAGTTCAGGGGGACACACCGGGGAGCTGTTTTTT.

Ten or more counts support this clone. The chain uses TRBV20-1 and TRBJ1-5; no clear D. Trimming left V 0 bases short and J 0 bases short, with 6 bases between. CDR1 is DFQATT, CDR2 SNEGSKA, per germline (reference sequence). The CDR3 is made up of 14 amino acids. CDR3 nucleotide sequence: TGCAGTGCTAGAGAACCCATTAGCAATCAGCCCCAGCATTTT. Translating it yields CSAREPISNQPQHF.

In its sample, this clone was seen many times. V and J are TRBV9 and TRBJ2-1, with 9 nucleotides matching TRBD2. CDR1 is SGDLS and CDR2 is YYNGEE in the germline V gene. The CDR3 is 14 amino acids. V shed 2 bases and J 5 bases; nucleotides not matched to a gene: 2. The CDR3 nucleotides read TGTGCCAGCAGCGTGACTAGCGGAGACAATGAGCAGTTCTTC. This gives the protein CASSVTSGDNEQFF.

At least ten counts were recorded for this clone. The gene calls are TRBV2 and TRBJ2-5, with 11 bases lining up with TRBD1. Germline V lookup: CDR1 SNHLY, CDR2 FYNNEI. The CDR3 length is 13 residues. J was trimmed by 6 bases and V by 8 bases; bases with no gene match: 5. In DNA, the CDR3 is TGTGCCAGCGGCGGACAGGGGGCTAAGACCCAGTACTTC. Its translation: CASGGQGAKTQYF.

This clone has at least ten counts. The genes are TRBV6-5 and TRBJ1-6; 7 bases are a match to TRBD1. CDR1 MNHEY and CDR2 SVGAGI come from the germline V gene. The CDR3 extends over 14 amino acids. Trimming at V came to 3 bases and at J to 7 bases, leaving 3 bases not matched to a gene. The CDR3 spells CASSYQGGNSPLHF. The CDR3 DNA is TGTGCCAGCAGTTATCAGGGGGGGAATTCACCCCTCCACTTT.

This clone was seen many times. The chain has TRBV2 and TRBJ2-3; TRBD1 aligns across 9 bases. The CDR3 sequence is 16 residues long. The V segment lost 6 bases and the J segment 3 bases; nucleotides outside the gene matches: 10. Germline CDR1 and CDR2: SNHLY and FYNNEI. This CDR3 is CASRRTGVEWTDTQYF. The CDR3 DNA sequence: TGTGCCAGCAGGAGGACAGGGGTTGAATGGACAGATACGCAGTATTTT. The full variable domain, completed using reference TRBV2 and TRBJ2-3, is EPEVTQTPSHQVTQMGQEVILRCVPISNHLYFYWYRQILGQKVEFLVSFYNNEISEKSEIFDDQFSVERPDGSNFTLKIRSTKLEDSAMYFCASRRTGVEWTDTQYFGPGTRLTVL.

Of note for this clone: One end of the junction does not line up with germline, which may come from a read error. This sequence joins TRBV5-1 and TRBJ2-5; 12 bases fit TRBD1. CDR3 length: 16 residues. Germline V gene sequence: CDR1 SGHRS, CDR2 YFSETQ. The CDR3 DNA reads TGCGCCATCAGCCAAACCGGGACAGGGGGCAGGGAGACCCAGTACTTC. Amino acids: CAISQTGTGGRETQYF.

This clone occurred many times. Other nucleotide sequences from this sample produce the same CDR3. The chain carries TRBV10-2 and TRBJ1-1; maybe TRBD1 (6 bases). CDR3 length: 14 amino acids. Germline V gene sequence: CDR1 WSHSY, CDR2 SAAADI. The V end lost 7 bases, the J end lost 6 bases, and 18 bases lay between the germline ends. The CDR3 DNA reads as TGCGCCAGCAAAGAAACAGGGAGTGGGCCTGAAGCTTTCTTT. This gives the protein CASKETGSGPEAFF.

This clone has ten or more counts. The chain has TRBV29-1 and TRBJ1-1; D gene ambiguous. Germline V gene lookup returns CDR1 SQVTM and CDR2 ANQGSEA. V lost 4 bases, J lost 7 bases, and 19 bases lay in between. This CDR3 comprises 14 residues. CDR3 sequence (DNA): TGCAGCGTTGTTCCCTCCAGGACGGTCATTGAAGCTTTCTTT. This translates into CSVVPSRTVIEAFF.

This clone came up many times. The chain employs TRBV6-5 and TRBJ1-5; 8 nucleotides line up with TRBD1. Per germline, CDR1 MNHEY and CDR2 SVGAGI. Germline trimming cut 7 bases from V and 2 bases from J; bases unmatched to any gene: 16. This CDR3 contains 18 residues. CDR3 in DNA: TGTGCCAGCATTTTTGGACAGGGTTCGGTTTTTGGCAATCAGCCCCAGCATTTT. It encodes CASIFGQGSVFGNQPQHF.

The sample holds many counts of this clone. This sequence joins TRBV3-1 and TRBJ1-3, with a possible D match to TRBD1 (6 bases). The germline gives CDR1 LGHDT, CDR2 YNNKEL (reference sequence). The CDR3 extends over 19 amino acids. The V end lost 3 bases, the J end lost 0 bases, and 21 bases lay between the germline ends. The CDR3 DNA is TGTGCCAGCAGCCATTTTGGCGGGTATGGGACAATCTCTGGAAACACCATATATTTT. Translating gives CASSHFGGYGTISGNTIYF.

This clone was found many times. The rearrangement links TRBV20-1 to TRBJ1-2, with 8 positions matching TRBD1. CDR3 length equals 16 residues. Germline loops: CDR1 DFQATT, CDR2 SNEGSKA (reference sequence). With 6 bases clipped from V and 0 bases from J, the junction kept 12 bases outside the gene matches. This chain's CDR3 is CSAGIPGQGSNYGYTF. For the CDR3, the DNA is TGCAGTGCAGGGATCCCTGGACAGGGTTCTAACTATGGCTACACCTTC.

To note about this clone: This could be a read error, since a much larger clone is one nucleotide away. This sample includes further DNA sequences coding for the same CDR3. The chain recombines TRBV5-5 with TRBJ2-7, with TRBD1 identical over 10 bases. CDR1 is SGHKS, CDR2 YYEKEE, per germline (reference sequence). This CDR3 has 15 amino acids. CDR3 bases: TGCGCCAGCAGCTTGGTTGGGACAGGGGCTAACGAGCAGTACTTC. Translation gives CASSLVGTGANEQYF.

This clone was recorded many times. This chain uses TRBV10-3 with TRBJ1-3; TRBD1 might be the D (5 bases). The V end lost 5 bases, the J end lost 4 bases, and 12 bases lay between the germline ends. The CDR3 contains 14 residues. CDR1 ENHRY and CDR2 SYGVKD come from the germline V gene. This CDR3 is CAISSGQLGNTIYF. The CDR3 DNA reads TGTGCCATCAGTTCCGGACAATTAGGAAACACCATATATTTT.

On this clone itself: A much larger clone differs from this one at a single base, so this may be a read error. The chain recombines TRBV29-1 with TRBJ2-1, with D perhaps TRBD2 (5 bases). This CDR3 is 11 amino acids long. Germline loops: CDR1 SQVTM, CDR2 ANQGSEA. CDR3 loop: CSVGGPHEHFF. CDR3 nucleotides: TGCAGCGTTGGCGGGCCCCATGAGCATTTCTTC.